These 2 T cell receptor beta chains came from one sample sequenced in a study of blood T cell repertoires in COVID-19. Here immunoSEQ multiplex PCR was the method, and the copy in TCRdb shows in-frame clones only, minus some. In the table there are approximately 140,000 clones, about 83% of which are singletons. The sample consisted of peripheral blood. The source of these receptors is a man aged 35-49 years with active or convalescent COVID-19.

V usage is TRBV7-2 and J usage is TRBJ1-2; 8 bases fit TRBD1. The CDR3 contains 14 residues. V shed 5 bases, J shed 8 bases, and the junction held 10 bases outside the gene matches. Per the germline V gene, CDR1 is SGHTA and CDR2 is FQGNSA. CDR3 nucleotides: TGTGCCAGCAGCGCGACAGGGGTGGTTGAGGGCTACACCTTC. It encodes CASSATGVVEGYTF.

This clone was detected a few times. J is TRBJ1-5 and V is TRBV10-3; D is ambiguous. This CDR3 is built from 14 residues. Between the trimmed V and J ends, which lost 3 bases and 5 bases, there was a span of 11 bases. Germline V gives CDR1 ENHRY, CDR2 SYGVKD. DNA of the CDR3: TGTGCCATCAGTGAACAGCCTGAATATCAGCCCCAGCATTTT. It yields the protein CAISEQPEYQPQHF.